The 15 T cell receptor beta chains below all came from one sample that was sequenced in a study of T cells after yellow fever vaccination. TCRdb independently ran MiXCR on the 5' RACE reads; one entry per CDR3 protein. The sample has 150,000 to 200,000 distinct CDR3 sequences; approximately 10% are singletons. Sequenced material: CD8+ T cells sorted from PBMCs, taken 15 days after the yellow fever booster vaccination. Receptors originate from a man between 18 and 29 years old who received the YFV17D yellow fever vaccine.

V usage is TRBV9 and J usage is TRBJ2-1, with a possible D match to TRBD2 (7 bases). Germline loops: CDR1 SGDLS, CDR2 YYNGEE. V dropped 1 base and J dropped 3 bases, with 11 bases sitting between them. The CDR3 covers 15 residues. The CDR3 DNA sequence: TGTGCCAGCAGCGTAAGGGAGGGGGTCTACAATGAGCAGTTCTTC. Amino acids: CASSVREGVYNEQFF.

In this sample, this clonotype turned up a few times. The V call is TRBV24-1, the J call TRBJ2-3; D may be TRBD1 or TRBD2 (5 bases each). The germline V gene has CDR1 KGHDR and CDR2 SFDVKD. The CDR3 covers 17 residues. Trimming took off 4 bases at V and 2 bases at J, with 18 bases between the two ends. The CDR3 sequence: CATSEIGDRRDTDTQYF. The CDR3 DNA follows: TGTGCCACCAGTGAGATTGGGGACCGACGCGACACAGATACGCAGTATTTT.

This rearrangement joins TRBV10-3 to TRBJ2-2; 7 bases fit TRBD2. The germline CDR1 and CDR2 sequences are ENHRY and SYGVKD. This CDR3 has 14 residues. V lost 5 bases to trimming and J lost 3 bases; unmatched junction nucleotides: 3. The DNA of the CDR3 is TGTGCCATCAGTCGGACTAGGGACACCGGGGAGCTGTTTTTT. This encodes CAISRTRDTGELFF.

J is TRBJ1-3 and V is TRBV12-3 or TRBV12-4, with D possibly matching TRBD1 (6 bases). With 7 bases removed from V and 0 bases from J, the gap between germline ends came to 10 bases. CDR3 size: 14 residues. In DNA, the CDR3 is TGTGCCAGCACGCCGACAGGCTCTGGAAACACCATATATTTT. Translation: CASTPTGSGNTIYF.

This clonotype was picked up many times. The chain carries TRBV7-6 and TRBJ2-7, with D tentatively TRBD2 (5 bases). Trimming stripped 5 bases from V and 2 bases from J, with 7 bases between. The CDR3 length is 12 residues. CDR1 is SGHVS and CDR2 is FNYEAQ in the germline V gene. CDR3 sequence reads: CASSPGTYEQYF. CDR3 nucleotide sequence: TGTGCCAGCAGCCCCGGGACCTACGAGCAGTACTTC.

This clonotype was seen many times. The chain's CDR3 is CASSPRLAGAYEQYV. CDR3 DNA: TGCGCCAGCAGCCCTCGGCTAGCGGGAGCCTACGAGCAGTACGTC. The V call is TRBV4-1, the J call TRBJ2-7; the match to TRBD2 covers 10 bases. J was trimmed by 2 bases and V by 4 bases; bases with no gene match: 5. The CDR3 is 15 residues long. Germline CDR1 and CDR2: MGHRA and YSYEKL.

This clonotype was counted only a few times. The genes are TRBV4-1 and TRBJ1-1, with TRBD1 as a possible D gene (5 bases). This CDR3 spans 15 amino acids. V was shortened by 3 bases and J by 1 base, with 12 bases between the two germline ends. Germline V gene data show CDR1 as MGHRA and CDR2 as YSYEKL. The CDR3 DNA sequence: TGCGCCAGCAGCCAGGAGGAGACAGCGAACACTGAAGCTTTCTTT. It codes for CASSQEETANTEAFF.

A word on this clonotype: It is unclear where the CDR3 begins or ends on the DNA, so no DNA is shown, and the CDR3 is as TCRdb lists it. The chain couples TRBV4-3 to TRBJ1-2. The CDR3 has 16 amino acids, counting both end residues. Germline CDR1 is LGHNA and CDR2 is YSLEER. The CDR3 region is CASSQTWADGNYGDTF.

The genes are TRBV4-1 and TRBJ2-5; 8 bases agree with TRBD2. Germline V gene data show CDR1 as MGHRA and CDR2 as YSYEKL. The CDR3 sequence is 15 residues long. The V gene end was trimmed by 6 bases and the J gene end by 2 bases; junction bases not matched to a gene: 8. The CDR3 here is CASRRWIAGQETQYF. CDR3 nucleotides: TGCGCCAGCAGACGCTGGATAGCGGGGCAAGAGACCCAGTACTTC.

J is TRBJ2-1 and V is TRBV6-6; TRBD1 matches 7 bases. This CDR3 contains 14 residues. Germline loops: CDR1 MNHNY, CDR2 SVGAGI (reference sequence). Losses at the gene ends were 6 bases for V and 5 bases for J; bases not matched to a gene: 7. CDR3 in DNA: TGTGCCAGCAGCCTACAACAGGGGCACAATGAGCAGTTCTTC. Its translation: CASSLQQGHNEQFF.

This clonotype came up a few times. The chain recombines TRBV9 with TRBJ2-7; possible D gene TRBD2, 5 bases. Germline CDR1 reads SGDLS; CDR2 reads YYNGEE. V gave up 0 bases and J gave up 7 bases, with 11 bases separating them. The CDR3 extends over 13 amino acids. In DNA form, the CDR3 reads TGTGCCAGCAGCGTAGGGGGAGCCACGGAGCAGTACTTC. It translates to CASSVGGATEQYF.

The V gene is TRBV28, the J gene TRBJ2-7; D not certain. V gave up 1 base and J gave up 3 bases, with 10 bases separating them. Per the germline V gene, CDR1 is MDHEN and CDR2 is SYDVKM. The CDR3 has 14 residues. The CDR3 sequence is CASSLSHPGYEQYV. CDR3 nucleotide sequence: TGTGCCAGCAGTTTATCGCATCCCGGCTACGAGCAGTACGTC.

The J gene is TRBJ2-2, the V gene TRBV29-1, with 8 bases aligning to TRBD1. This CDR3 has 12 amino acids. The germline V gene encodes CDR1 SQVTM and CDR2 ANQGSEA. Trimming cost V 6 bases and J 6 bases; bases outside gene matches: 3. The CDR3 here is CSVDRGAGELFF. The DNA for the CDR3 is TGCAGCGTCGACAGGGGAGCCGGGGAGCTGTTTTTT.

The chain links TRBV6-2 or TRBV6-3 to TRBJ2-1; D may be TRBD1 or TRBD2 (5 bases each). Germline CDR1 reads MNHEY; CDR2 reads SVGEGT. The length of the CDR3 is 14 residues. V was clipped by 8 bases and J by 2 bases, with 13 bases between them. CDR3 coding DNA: TGTGCCAGCTGGATCGGGGCAACCTACAATGAGCAGTTCTTC. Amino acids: CASWIGATYNEQFF.

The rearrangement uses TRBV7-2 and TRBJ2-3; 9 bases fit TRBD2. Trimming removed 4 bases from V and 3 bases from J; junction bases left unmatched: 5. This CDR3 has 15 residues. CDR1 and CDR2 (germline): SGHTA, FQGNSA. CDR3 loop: CASSSLAGRTDTQYF. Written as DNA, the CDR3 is TGTGCCAGCAGCTCTCTAGCGGGGCGTACAGATACGCAGTATTTT.